This TCR beta chain derives from a study of CD4+ T cells in melanoma. V was pared by 5 bases and J by 3 bases, with 4 bases of the junction left unmatched. CDR1 is SGHTA and CDR2 is FQGNSA in the germline V gene. The CDR3 extends over 14 amino acids. Concerning this clone itself: What it binds is unknown.

Findings and caveats of the study: A reported correlation linked neoantigen-specific CD4+ T cells to CD8+, macrophage and B cell function. In melanoma, neoantigen-specific CD4+ T cells reportedly differed in differentiation state.

Some clones are missing from TCRdb's copy, which holds only in-frame ones; the method was immunoSEQ multiplex PCR. The sample lists more than 6,500 clones, 60% to 70% seen once, with over 20% in the top ten. V usage is TRBV7-2 and J usage is TRBJ2-7, with 10 bases fitting TRBD2. Sequencing was done on a sample of cells from a culture (not recorded whether cultured in vitro). The TCR originated in a human donor with melanoma. The CDR3 sequence: CASSPQRGGYEQYF. CDR3 coding DNA: TGTGCCAGCAGCCCGCAGCGGGGGGGCTACGAGCAGTACTTC.